This T cell receptor beta chain comes out of a study of blood T cell repertoires in COVID-19. V trimming: 5 bases; J trimming: 2 bases; junction bases outside the gene matches: 5. CDR1 MNHEY and CDR2 SVGAGI come from the germline V gene. The length of the CDR3 is 14 residues. Only a few counts were recorded for this clone. Clones were read by immunoSEQ multiplex PCR, and TCRdb kept only the in-frame ones, dropping some. The sample has over 110,000 clones, approximately 82% seen once. The V and J genes are TRBV6-5 and TRBJ1-1, with 7 bases fitting TRBD1. What was sequenced was peripheral blood. The sequence derives from a man between 60 and 75 years old with active or convalescent COVID-19. The DNA of the CDR3 is TGTGCCAGCAGTCATGGGACAGCCAACACTGAAGCTTTCTTT. Protein sequence: CASSHGTANTEAFF.